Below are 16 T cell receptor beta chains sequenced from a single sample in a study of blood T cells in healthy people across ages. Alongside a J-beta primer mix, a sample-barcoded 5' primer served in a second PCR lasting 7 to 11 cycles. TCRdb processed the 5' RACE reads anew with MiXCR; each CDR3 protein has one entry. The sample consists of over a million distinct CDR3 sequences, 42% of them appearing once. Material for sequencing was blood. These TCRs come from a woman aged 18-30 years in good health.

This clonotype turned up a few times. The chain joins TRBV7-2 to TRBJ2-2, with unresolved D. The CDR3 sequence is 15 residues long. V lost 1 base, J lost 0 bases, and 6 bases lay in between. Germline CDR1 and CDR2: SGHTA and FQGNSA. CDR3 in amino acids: CASSLGPANTGELFF. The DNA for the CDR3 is TGTGCCAGCAGCTTAGGTCCAGCGAACACCGGGGAGCTGTTTTTT.

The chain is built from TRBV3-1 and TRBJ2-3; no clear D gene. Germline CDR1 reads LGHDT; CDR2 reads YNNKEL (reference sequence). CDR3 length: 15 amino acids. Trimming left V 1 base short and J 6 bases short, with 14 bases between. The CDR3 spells CASSQGPLQWDTQYF. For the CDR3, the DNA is TGTGCCAGCAGCCAAGGGCCACTACAGTGGGATACGCAGTATTTT.

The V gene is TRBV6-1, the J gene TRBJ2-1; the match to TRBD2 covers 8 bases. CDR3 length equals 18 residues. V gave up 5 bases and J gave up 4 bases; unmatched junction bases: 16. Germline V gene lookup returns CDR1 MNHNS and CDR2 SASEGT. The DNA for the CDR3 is TGTGCCAGCAGTACCTTTGGGGGGAGCGGGAGATCTTACAATGAGCAGTTCTTC. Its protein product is CASSTFGGSGRSYNEQFF.

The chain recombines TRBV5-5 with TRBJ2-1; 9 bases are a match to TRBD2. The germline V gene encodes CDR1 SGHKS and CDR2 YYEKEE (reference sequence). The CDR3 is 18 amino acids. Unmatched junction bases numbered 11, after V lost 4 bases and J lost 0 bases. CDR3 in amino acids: CASSPRGSGRSSYNEQFF. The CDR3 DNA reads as TGTGCCAGCAGCCCTAGGGGGAGCGGGAGGTCCTCCTACAATGAGCAGTTCTTC.

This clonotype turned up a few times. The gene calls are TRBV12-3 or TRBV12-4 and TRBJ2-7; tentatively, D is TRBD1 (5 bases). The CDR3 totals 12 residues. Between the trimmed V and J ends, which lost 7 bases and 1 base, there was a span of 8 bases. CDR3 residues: CASNRGSYEQYF. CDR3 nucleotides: TGTGCCAGCAATAGGGGTTCCTACGAGCAGTACTTC.

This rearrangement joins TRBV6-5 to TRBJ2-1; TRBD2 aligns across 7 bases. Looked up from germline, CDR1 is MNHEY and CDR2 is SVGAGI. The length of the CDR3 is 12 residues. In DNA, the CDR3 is TGTATCACCCAGCGGGGCGGAAATGAGCAGTTCTTC. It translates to CITQRGGNEQFF.

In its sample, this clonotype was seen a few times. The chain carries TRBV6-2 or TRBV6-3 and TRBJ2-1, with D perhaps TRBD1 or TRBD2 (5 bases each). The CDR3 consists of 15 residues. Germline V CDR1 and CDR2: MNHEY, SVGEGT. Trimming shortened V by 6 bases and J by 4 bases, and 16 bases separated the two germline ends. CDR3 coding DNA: TGTGCCAGCAGCCGGACCAGGGAGCTATACAATGAGCAGTTCTTC. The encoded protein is CASSRTRELYNEQFF.

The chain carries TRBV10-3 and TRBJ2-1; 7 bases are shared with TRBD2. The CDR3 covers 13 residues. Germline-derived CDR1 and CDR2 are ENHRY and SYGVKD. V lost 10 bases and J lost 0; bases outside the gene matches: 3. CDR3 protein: CATSGVSYNEQFF. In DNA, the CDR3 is TGTGCCACGAGCGGGGTCTCCTACAATGAGCAGTTCTTC.

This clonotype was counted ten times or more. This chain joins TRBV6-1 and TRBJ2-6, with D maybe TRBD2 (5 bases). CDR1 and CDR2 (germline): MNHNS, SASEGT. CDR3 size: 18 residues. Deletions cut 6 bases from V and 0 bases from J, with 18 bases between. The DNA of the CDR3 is TGTGCCAGCAGGGATGGACTTACCGTAACCTCTGGGGCCAACGTCCTGACTTTC. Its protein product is CASRDGLTVTSGANVLTF.

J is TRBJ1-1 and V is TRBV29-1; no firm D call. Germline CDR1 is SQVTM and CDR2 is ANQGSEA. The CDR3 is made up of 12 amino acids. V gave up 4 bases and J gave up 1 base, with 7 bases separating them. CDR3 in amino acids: CSVAGRNTEAFF. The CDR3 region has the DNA TGCAGCGTTGCAGGACGGAACACTGAAGCTTTCTTT. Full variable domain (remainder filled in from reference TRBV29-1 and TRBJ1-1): SAVISQKPSRDICQRGTSLTIQCQVDSQVTMMFWYRQQPGQSLTLIATANQGSEATYESGFVIDKFPISRPNLTFSTLTVSNMSPEDSSIYLCSVAGRNTEAFFGQGTRLTVV.

The CDR3: CASSPRLLAGGSDTQYF. The CDR3 nucleotides read TGTGCCAGCTCACCGCGGCTACTAGCGGGAGGATCAGATACGCAGTATTTT. The rearrangement joins TRBV18 to TRBJ2-3; 12 bases fit TRBD2. The CDR3 length is 17 residues. CDR1 is KGHSH and CDR2 is LQKENI in the germline V gene. Losses at the gene ends were 3 bases for V and 4 bases for J; bases not matched to a gene: 8.

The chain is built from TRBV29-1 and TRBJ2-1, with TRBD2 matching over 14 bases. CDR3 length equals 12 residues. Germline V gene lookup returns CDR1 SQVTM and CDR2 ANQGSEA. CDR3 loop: CRAGLAGGEQFF. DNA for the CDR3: TGCAGAGCAGGACTAGCGGGAGGTGAGCAGTTCTTC.

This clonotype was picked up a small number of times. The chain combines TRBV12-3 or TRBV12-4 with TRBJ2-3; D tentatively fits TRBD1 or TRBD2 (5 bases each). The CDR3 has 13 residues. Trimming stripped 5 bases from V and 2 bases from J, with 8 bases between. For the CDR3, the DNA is TGTGCCAGCAGTAGCGGACACACAGATACGCAGTATTTT. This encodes CASSSGHTDTQYF.

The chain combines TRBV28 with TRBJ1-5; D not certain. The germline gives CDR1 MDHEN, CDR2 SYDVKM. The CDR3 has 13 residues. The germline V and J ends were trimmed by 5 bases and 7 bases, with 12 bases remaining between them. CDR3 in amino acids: CASSHTLGQPQHF. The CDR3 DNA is TGTGCCAGCAGTCATACCCTCGGGCAGCCCCAGCATTTT.

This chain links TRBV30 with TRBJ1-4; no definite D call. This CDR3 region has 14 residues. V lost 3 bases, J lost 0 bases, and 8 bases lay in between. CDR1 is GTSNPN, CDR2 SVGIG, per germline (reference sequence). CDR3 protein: CAWSVTTTNEKLFF. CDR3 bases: TGTGCCTGGAGCGTGACAACAACTAATGAAAAACTGTTTTTT.

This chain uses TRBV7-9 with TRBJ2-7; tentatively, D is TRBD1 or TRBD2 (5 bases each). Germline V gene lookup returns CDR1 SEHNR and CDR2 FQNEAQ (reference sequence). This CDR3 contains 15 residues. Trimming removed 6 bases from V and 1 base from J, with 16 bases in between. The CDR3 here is CASSQARDGSYEQYF. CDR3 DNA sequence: TGTGCCAGCAGTCAAGCAAGGGACGGGTCCTACGAGCAGTACTTC.